This TCR beta chain was retrieved from a study of regulatory T cells in long-lasting Graves disease. Overall study results and limits: Peripheral blood was the sole material, not thyroid tissue. Persistent disease preferred TRBV28, TRBJ1-2 and TRBJ2-5; new disease, TRBV20-1 and TRBJ2-1.

As concerns this clonotype: Its antigen is unknown.

The time point here: persistent/refractory GD, antithyroid drugs over 5 years with positive TRAb. Isolated PBMC RNA provided the starting material for the TCR library. Xi'an, China, was home to the endocrinology department that provided patients. Investigators prepared the TCR beta libraries by applying iRepertoire HTBI primers and Arm-PCR of CDR3 regions. Via MiXCR, TCRdb re-called the multiplex PCR reads, giving one row per CDR3 protein. The top ten hold roughly 7% of the sample, which has approximately 500,000 distinct CDR3 sequences, roughly 21% seen once. The CDR3 spans 15 residues. Trimming removed 5 bases from V and 2 bases from J; junction bases left unmatched: 8.

This clonotype was sampled from a female donor with Graves disease. Material: peripheral blood mononuclear cells (PBMCs), obtained when the disease was refractory, from a patient treated with antithyroid drugs. The chain is built from TRBV12-3 or TRBV12-4 and TRBJ2-7, with 8 bases aligning to TRBD1. The CDR3 DNA reads as TGTGCCAGCAGTATCCAGGGGGCCCCCCCCTACGAGCAGTACTTC. Amino acids: CASSIQGAPPYEQYF.